This T cell receptor (beta chain) was sequenced in a study of cytomegalovirus exposure and HLA in healthy donors. Study-level results: Presence/absence analyses supposed approximately even sequencing depth among donors. Researchers counted about 150 TCR beta chains as cytomegalovirus-associated. TCR beta V- and J-gene trimming, according to a later analysis, was linked to a missense DCLRE1C variant.

This clone turned up a few times. Its antigen is not known. The PCR used 60 Vbeta and 13 Jbeta primers. This table comes from immunoSEQ multiplex PCR, and its TCRdb copy is limited to in-frame clones, with some not included. The table includes over 150,000 clones, 70% to 85% detected once. The V and J ends lost 2 bases and 4 bases, in that order; junction bases with no gene match: 5. The CDR3 is 15 amino acids. Germline CDR1 KGHSH, CDR2 LQKENI. This receptor was identified in a woman in her sixties or seventies in good health and CMV-seropositive. The sequenced sample was PBMCs. The V call is TRBV18, the J call TRBJ1-5; 7 bases agree with TRBD1. CDR3 loop: CASSPATGTNQPQHF. The CDR3 bases are TGTGCCAGCTCACCAGCGACAGGGACAAATCAGCCCCAGCATTTT. The full variable domain, completed using reference TRBV18 and TRBJ1-5, is NAGVMQNPRHLVRRRGQEARLRCSPMKGHSHVYWYRQLPEEGLKFMVYLQKENIIDESGMPKERFSAEFPKEGPSILRIQQVVRGDSAAYFCASSPATGTNQPQHFGDGTRLSIL.